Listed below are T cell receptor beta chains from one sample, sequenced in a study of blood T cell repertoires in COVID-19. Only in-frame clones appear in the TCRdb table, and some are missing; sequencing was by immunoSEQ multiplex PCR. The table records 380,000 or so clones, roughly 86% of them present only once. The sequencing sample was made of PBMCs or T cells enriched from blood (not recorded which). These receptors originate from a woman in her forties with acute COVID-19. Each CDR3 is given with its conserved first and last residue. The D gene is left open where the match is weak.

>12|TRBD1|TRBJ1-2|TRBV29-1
CSTTTGGEGYTF
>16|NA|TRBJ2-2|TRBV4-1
CASSQLPGQNTGELFF
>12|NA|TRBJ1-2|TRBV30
CASNAGRSGYTF
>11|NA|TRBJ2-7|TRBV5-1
CASSLQNEQYF
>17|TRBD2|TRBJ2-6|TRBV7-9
CASSLLAGGPGANVLTF
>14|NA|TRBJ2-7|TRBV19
CASSIKGGANEQYF
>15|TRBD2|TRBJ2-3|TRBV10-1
CASSGLAGSTDTQYF
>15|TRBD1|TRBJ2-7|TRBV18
CASSPGQGVFYEQYF
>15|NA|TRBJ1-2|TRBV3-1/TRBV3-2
CASSQGLQGVYGYTF
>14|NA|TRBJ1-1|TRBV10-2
CASSRSGLNTEAFF
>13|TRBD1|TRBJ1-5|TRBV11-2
CASSHRGNQPQHF
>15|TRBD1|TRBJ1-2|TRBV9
CASSGTGGGRYGYTF
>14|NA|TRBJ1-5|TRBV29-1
CSVQTQGLNQPQHF
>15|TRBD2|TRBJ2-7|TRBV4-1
CASSRERGPSYEQYF
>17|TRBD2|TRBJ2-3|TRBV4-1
CASSQEPSGGTTDTQYF
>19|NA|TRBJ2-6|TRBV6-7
CASSYLASSGTQGANVLTF
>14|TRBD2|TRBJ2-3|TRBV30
CAWRHGGGTDTQYF
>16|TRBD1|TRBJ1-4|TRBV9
CASSPGVRDSNEKLFF
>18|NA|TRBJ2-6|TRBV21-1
CASTTRGTGTSGANVLTF
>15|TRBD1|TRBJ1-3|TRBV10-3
CAITPGQGTGNTIYF
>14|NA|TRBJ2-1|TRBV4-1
CASSQELSRGEQFF
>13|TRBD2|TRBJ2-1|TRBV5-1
CASSLVTSGGQFF
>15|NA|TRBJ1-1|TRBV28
CASSRWGATNTEAFF
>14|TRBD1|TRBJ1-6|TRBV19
CASSIGPGGSPLHF
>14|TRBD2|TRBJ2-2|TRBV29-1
CSVATSGNTGELFF
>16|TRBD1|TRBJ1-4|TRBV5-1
CASSPGQVATNEKLFF
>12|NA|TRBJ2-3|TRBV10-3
CATRDSRDTQYF
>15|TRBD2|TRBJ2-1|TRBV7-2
CASSLWLAGTNEQFF
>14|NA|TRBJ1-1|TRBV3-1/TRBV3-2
CASSLSGGLTEAFF
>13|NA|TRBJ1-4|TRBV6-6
CASSYSLAEKLFF
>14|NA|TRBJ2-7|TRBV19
CASSVWADTYEQYF